This T cell receptor beta chain was documented in a study of blood T cell repertoires in COVID-19. V gave up 6 bases and J gave up 0 bases; unmatched junction bases: 5. The germline gives CDR1 MNHNS, CDR2 SASEGT. This CDR3 comprises 15 residues. As originally analysed: From reference gene primer amplification, estimates of nucleated cell counts were derived. TCRdb's copy holds only in-frame clones and misses some; the assay was immunoSEQ multiplex PCR. V and J calls plus clone size are reproduced from that table; the DNA served to infer D and trimming. The sample has roughly 79,000 clones, roughly 87% seen once.

Sequencing used peripheral blood. This sequence joins TRBV6-1 and TRBJ2-7; 10 bases fit TRBD1. This sequence was found in a woman between 50 and 59 years old with acute or convalescent COVID-19. The CDR3 spells CASRPGQGGSYEQYF. The CDR3 nucleotides read TGTGCCAGCAGACCCGGACAGGGGGGCTCCTACGAGCAGTACTTC.